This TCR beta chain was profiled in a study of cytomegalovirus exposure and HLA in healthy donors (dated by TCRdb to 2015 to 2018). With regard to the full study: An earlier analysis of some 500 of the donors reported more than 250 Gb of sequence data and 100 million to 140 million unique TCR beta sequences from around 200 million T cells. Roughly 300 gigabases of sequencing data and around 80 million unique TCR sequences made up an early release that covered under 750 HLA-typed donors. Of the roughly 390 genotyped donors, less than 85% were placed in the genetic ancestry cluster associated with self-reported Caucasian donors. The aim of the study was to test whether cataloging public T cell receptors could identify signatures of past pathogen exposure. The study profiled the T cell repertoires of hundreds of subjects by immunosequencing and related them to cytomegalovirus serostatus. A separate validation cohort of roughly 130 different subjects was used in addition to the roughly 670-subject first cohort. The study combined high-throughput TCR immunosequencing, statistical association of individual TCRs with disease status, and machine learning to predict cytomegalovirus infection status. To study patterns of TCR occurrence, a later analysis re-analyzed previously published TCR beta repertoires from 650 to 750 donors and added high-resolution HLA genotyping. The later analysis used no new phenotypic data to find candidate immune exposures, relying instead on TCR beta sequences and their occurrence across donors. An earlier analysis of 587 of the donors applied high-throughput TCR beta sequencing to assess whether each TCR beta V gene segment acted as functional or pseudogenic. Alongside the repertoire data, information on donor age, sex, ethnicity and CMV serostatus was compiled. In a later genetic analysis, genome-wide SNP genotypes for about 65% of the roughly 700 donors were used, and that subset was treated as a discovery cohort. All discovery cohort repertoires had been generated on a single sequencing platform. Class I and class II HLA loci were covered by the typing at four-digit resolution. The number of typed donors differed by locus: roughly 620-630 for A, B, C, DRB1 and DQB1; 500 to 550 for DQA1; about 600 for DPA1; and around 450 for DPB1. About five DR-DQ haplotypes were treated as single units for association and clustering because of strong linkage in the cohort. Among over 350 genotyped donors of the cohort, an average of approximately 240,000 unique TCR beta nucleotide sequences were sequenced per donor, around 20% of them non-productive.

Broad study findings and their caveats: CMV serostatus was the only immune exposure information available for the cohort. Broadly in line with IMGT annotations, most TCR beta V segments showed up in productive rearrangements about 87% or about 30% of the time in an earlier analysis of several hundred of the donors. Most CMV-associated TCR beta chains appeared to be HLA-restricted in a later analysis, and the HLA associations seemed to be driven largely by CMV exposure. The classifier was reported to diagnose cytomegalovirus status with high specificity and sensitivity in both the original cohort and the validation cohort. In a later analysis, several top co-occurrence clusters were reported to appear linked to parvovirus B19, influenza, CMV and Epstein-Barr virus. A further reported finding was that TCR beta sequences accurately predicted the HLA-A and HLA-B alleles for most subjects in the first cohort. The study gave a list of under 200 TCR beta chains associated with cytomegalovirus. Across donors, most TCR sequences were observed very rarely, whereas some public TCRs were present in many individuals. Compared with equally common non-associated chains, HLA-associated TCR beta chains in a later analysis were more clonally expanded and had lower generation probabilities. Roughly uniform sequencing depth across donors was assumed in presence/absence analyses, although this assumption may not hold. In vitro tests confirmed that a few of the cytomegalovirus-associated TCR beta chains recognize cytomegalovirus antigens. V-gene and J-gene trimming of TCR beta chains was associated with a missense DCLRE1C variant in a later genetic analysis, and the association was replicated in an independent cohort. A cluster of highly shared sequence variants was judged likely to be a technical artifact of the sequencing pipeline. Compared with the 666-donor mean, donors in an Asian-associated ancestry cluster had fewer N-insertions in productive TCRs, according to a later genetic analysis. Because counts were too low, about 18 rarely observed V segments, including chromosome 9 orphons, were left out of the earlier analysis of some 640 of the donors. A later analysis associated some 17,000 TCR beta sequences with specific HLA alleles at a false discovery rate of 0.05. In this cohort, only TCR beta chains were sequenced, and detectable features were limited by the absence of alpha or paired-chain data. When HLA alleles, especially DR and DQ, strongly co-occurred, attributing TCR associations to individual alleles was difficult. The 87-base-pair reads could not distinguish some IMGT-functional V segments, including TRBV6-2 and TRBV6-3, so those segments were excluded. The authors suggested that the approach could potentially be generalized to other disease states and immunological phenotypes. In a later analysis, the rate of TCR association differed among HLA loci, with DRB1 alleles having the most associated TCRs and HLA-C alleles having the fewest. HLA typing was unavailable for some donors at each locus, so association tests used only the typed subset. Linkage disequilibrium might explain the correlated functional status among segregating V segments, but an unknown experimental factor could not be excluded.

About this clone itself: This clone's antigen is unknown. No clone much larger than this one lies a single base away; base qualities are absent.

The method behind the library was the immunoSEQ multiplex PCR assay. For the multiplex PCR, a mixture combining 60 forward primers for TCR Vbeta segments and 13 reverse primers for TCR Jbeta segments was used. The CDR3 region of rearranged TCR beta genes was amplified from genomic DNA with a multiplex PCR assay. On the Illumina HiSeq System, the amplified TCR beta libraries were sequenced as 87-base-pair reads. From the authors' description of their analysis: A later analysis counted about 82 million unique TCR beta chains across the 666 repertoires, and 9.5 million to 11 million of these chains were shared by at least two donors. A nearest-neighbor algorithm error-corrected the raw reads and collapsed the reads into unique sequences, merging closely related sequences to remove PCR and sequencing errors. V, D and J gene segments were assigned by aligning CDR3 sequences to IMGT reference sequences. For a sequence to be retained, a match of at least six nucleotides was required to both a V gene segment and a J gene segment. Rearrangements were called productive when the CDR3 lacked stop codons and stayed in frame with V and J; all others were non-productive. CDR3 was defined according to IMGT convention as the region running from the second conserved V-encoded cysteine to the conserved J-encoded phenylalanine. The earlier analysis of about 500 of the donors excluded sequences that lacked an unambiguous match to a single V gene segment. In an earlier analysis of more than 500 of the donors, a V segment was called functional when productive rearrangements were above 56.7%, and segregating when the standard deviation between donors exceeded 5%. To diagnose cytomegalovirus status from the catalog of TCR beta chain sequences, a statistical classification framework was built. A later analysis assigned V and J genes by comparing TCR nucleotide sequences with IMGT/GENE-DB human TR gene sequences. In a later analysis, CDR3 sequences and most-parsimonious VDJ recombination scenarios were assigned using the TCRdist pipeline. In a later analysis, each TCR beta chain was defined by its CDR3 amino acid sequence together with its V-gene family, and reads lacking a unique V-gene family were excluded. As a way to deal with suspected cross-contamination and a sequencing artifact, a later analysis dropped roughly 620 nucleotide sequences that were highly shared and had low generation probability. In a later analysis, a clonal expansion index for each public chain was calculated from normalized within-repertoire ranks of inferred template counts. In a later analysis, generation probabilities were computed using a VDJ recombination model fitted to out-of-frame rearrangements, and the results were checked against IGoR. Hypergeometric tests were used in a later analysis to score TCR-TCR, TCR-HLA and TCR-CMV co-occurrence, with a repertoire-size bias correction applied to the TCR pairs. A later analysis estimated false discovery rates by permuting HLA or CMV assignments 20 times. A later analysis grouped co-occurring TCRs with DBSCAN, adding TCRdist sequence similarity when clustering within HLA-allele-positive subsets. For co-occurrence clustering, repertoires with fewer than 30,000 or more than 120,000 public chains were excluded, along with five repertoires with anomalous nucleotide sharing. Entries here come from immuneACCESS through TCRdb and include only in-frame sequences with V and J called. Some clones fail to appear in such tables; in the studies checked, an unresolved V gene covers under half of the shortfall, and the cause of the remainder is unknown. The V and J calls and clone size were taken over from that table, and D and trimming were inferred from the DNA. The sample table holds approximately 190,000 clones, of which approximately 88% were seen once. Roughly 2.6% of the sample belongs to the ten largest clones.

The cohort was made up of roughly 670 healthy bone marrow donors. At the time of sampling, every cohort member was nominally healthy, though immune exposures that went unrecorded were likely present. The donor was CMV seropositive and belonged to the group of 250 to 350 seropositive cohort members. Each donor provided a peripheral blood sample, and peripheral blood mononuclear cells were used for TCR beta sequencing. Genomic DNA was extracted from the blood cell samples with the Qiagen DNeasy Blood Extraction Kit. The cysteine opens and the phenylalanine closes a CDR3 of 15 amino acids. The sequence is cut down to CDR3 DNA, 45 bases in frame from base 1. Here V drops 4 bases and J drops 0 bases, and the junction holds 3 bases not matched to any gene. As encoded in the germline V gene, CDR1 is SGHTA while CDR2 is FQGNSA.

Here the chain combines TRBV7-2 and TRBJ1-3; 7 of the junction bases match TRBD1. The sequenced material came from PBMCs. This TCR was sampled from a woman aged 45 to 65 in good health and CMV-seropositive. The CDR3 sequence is CASSSNRGSGNTIYF. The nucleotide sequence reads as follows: TGTGCCAGCAGCTCAAACAGGGGCTCTGGAAACACCATATATTTT.